This TCR beta chain is from a study of blood T cell repertoires in COVID-19. Trimming removed 1 base at V and 6 bases at J, with 14 bases between. The V gene's germline CDR1 is SGHRS and CDR2 YFSETQ. CDR3 length: 16 residues. TCRdb keeps only in-frame clones here, not all; method: immunoSEQ multiplex PCR. Of around 140,000 clones in the sample, 80% to 90% are singletons; the top ten hold more than 15%. V usage is TRBV5-1 and J usage is TRBJ1-6; TRBD1 might be the D (6 bases). Sequencing used peripheral blood. The receptor was isolated from a man in his fifties or sixties with active or convalescent COVID-19. CDR3 region: CASSLTQGLGNSPLHF. The CDR3 DNA sequence: TGCGCCAGCAGCTTGACCCAGGGGCTAGGTAATTCACCCCTCCACTTT.